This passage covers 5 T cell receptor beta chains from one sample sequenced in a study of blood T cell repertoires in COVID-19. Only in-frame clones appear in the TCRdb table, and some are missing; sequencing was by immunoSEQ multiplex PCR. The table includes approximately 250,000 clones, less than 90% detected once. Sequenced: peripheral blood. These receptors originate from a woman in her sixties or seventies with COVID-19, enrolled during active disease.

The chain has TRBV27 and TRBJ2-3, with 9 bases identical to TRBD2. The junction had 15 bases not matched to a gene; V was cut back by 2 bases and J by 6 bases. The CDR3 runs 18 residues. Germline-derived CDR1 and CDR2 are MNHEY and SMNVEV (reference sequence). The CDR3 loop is CASSLGFTAGGPRDTQYF. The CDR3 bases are TGTGCCAGCAGTTTAGGATTCACGGCGGGGGGGCCGAGGGATACGCAGTATTTT.

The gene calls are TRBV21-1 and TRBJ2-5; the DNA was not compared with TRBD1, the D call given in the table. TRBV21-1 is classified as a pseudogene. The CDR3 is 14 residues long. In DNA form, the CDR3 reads TGTGCCAGCAGCACTTCAGGGGACCAAGAGACCCAGTACTTC. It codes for CASSTSGDQETQYF.

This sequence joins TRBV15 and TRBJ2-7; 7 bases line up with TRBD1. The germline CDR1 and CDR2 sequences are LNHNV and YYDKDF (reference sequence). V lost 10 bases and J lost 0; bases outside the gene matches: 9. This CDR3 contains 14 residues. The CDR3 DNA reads TGTGCCATTTCAAGGGACAGCGTCTCCTACGAGCAGTACTTC. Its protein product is CAISRDSVSYEQYF. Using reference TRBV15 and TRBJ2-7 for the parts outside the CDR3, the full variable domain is DAMVIQNPRYQVTQFGKPVTLSCSQTLNHNVMYWYQQKSSQAPKLLFHYYDKDFNNEADTPDNFQSRRPNTSFCFLDIRSPGLGDTAMYLCAISRDSVSYEQYFGPGTRLTVT.

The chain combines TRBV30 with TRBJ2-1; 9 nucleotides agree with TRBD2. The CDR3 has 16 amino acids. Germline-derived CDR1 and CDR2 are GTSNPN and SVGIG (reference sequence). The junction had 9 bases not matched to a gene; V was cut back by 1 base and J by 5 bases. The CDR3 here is CAWSGLARGGNNEQFF. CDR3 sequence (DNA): TGTGCCTGGAGTGGACTGGCGCGGGGGGGAAACAATGAGCAGTTCTTC.

The CDR3 here is CASSQDPSRGLSTDTQYF. The DNA for the CDR3 is TGCGCCAGCAGCCAAGATCCCTCCAGGGGGCTAAGTACAGATACGCAGTATTTT. The gene calls are TRBV4-3 and TRBJ2-3, with 8 bases lining up with TRBD1. The germline V gene has CDR1 LGHNA and CDR2 YSLEER. The CDR3 consists of 18 residues. V gave up 0 bases and J gave up 3 bases; unmatched junction bases: 11.